Below are 32 T cell receptor beta chains sequenced from a single sample in a study of blood T cell repertoires in COVID-19. The assay was immunoSEQ multiplex PCR, and TCRdb's table has in-frame clones only and misses some. The sample carries roughly 200,000 clones, 88% recorded once. Sample: peripheral blood. These receptors were obtained from a man younger than 35 with active or convalescent COVID-19.

This clone was recorded once. The J gene is TRBJ2-7, the V gene TRBV6-5; D is perhaps TRBD2 (5 bases). The ends were cut back, 8 bases at V and 7 bases at J, with 12 bases in the middle. The CDR3 has 11 residues. Germline assignment: CDR1 MNHEY and CDR2 SVGAGI. CDR3 in amino acids: CASDNRGEQYF. The CDR3 DNA reads TGTGCCAGCGACAATCGCGGGGAGCAGTACTTC.

V usage is TRBV29-1 and J usage is TRBJ1-1; TRBD1 is a possible D gene (6 bases). CDR1 is SQVTM, CDR2 ANQGSEA, per germline. With 5 bases removed from V and 10 bases from J, the gap between germline ends came to 20 bases. CDR3 size: 13 residues. The CDR3 DNA is TGCAGCGTTACCCAACAGGGACGGGAGGGAGCTTTCTTT. Its protein is CSVTQQGREGAFF.

This clone was recorded only once. This chain links TRBV10-3 with TRBJ2-7; D is perhaps TRBD2 (5 bases). V was cut by 10 bases and J by 7 bases, with 17 bases left in between. CDR1 is ENHRY, CDR2 SYGVKD, per germline. The CDR3 totals 12 residues. The CDR3 is CATGLEGIEQYF. The CDR3 bases are TGTGCCACTGGGCTTGAGGGAATTGAGCAGTACTTC.

The chain carries TRBV5-1 and TRBJ2-7, with D perhaps TRBD2 (7 bases). V dropped 4 bases and J dropped 3 bases, with 14 bases sitting between them. Germline loops: CDR1 SGHRS, CDR2 YFSETQ. CDR3 length: 14 residues. CDR3 amino acids: CASSRGGVNYEQYF. The CDR3 region has the DNA TGCGCCAGCAGCAGGGGGGGAGTCAACTACGAGCAGTACTTC.

The V gene is TRBV30, the J gene TRBJ1-1, with TRBD1 as a possible D gene (5 bases). V lost 4 bases and J 1 base, leaving 13 bases between the germline ends. The CDR3 totals 14 residues. Germline V lookup: CDR1 GTSNPN, CDR2 SVGIG (reference sequence). The CDR3 sequence is CAWTAGGKNTEAFF. DNA of the CDR3: TGTGCCTGGACCGCTGGGGGGAAGAACACTGAAGCTTTCTTT.

This clone was seen a few times. CDR3 residues: CASSSRQLSSEKLFF. The DNA for the CDR3 is TGTGCCAGCAGTTCCCGACAGTTATCTAGTGAAAAACTGTTTTTT. J is TRBJ1-4 and V is TRBV6-5; weak D call: TRBD1 (5 bases). The germline gives CDR1 MNHEY, CDR2 SVGAGI. The CDR3 contains 15 residues. Trimming took 4 bases from V and 7 from J, leaving 16 bases between them.

This chain connects TRBV7-3 to TRBJ1-1, with D perhaps TRBD1 (6 bases). Germline V gene sequence: CDR1 SGHTA, CDR2 FQGTGA. Trimming cost V 5 bases and J 2 bases, with 9 bases left between them. The CDR3 consists of 13 residues. The DNA of the CDR3 is TGTGCCAGCAGCCCCAGGGGAAACACTGAAGCTTTCTTT. Protein product: CASSPRGNTEAFF.

This chain uses TRBV15 with TRBJ1-5, with 7 bases aligning to TRBD1. Germline V CDR1 and CDR2: LNHNV, YYDKDF (reference sequence). The junction had 0 bases not matched to a gene; V was cut back by 0 bases and J by 1 base. The CDR3 is 15 amino acids. The CDR3 nucleotides read TGTGCCACCAGCAGAGAGGGACAGAGCAATCAGCCCCAGCATTTT. Residues: CATSREGQSNQPQHF.

The V and J genes are TRBV6-1 and TRBJ1-4; D gene uncertain. The CDR3 has 19 amino acids. Trimming shortened V by 0 bases and J by 8 bases, and 25 bases separated the two germline ends. The germline CDR1 and CDR2 sequences are MNHNS and SASEGT. In nucleotides, the CDR3 is TGTGCCAGCAGTGAAGCGCTTCGGCTTCTCCGACGGGATAAAGAAAAACTGTTTTTT. This gives the protein CASSEALRLLRRDKEKLFF.

V and J are TRBV30 and TRBJ1-4, with D possibly TRBD1 on 6 matching bases. This CDR3 contains 12 residues. Trimming took off 7 bases at V and 8 bases at J, with 14 bases between the two ends. The germline gives CDR1 GTSNPN, CDR2 SVGIG (reference sequence). CDR3 region: CASQGIEEKLFF. CDR3 bases: TGTGCCTCACAGGGAATAGAGGAAAAACTGTTTTTT.

The chain has TRBV3-1 (or the pseudogene TRBV3-2) and TRBJ2-3; tentatively, D is TRBD2 (5 bases). This CDR3 has 17 residues. Deletions cut 1 base from V and 2 bases from J, with 16 bases between. Germline loops: CDR1 LGHDT, CDR2 YNNKEL (reference sequence). The CDR3 nucleotides are TGTGCCAGCAGCCAAGTAGGAACCGGGGTGTCCACAGATACGCAGTATTTT. Translation: CASSQVGTGVSTDTQYF.

The rearrangement links TRBV7-6 to TRBJ2-7; D may be TRBD2 (5 bases). The CDR3 length is 15 residues. Per germline, CDR1 SGHVS and CDR2 FNYEAQ. Trimming shortened V by 5 bases and J by 2 bases, and 16 bases separated the two germline ends. Written as DNA, the CDR3 is TGTGCCAGCAGCCCTAGTTCGGGGTACGCCTACGAGCAGTACTTC. Amino acids: CASSPSSGYAYEQYF. Supplemented by reference TRBV7-6 and TRBJ2-7, the full variable domain reads GAGVSQSPRYKVTKRGQDVALRCDPISGHVSLYWYRQALGQGPEFLTYFNYEAQQDKSGLPNDRFSAERPEGSISTLTIQRTEQRDSAMYRCASSPSSGYAYEQYFGPGTRLTVT.

This clone was observed a single time. This sequence joins TRBV5-1 and TRBJ2-2; 8 bases line up with TRBD2. Germline values: CDR1 SGHRS, CDR2 YFSETQ. J was trimmed by 3 bases and V by 4 bases; bases with no gene match: 8. The CDR3 is 16 amino acids. CDR3 region: CASSPGRGAYTGELFF. As DNA, the CDR3 is TGCGCCAGCAGCCCTGGGCGGGGGGCATACACCGGGGAGCTGTTTTTT. The variable domain in full, completed from reference TRBV5-1 and TRBJ2-2, reads KAGVTQTPRYLIKTRGQQVTLSCSPISGHRSVSWYQQTPGQGLQFLFEYFSETQRNKGNFPGRFSGRQFSNSRSEMNVSTLELGDSALYLCASSPGRGAYTGELFFGEGSRLTVL.

The chain couples TRBV7-9 to TRBJ2-1; 7 bases are a match to TRBD2. CDR1 is SEHNR and CDR2 is FQNEAQ in the germline V gene (reference sequence). The CDR3 spans 16 residues. V was pared by 1 base and J by 6 bases, with 9 bases of the junction left unmatched. The CDR3 DNA sequence: TGTGCCAGCAGCTTAGGGGAGGGAGGGCCGGTCAATGAGCAGTTCTTC. The encoded protein is CASSLGEGGPVNEQFF.

The genes are TRBV7-2 and TRBJ1-6; the match to TRBD1 covers 7 bases. The CDR3 covers 15 residues. After removal of 5 bases from V and 7 bases from J, the junction contained 8 bases not matched to a gene. From germline, CDR1 is SGHTA and CDR2 FQGNSA. CDR3: CASSPRTGRNSPLHF. CDR3 sequence (DNA): TGTGCCAGCAGCCCCCGGACAGGTAGAAATTCACCCCTCCACTTT.

This clone was counted a single time. The chain combines TRBV6-1 with TRBJ2-6; TRBD1 agrees at 7 bases. Germline lookup yields CDR1 MNHNS and CDR2 SASEGT. V lost 4 bases and J lost 4; bases outside the gene matches: 13. The CDR3 consists of 18 residues. In DNA form, the CDR3 reads TGTGCCAGCAGTGCCCACCGGGACAGTCGGTTCGGGGCCAACGTCCTGACTTTC. Residues: CASSAHRDSRFGANVLTF.

Here the CDR3 reads CASSQGGGSYEQYF. CDR3 nucleotides: TGTGCCAGCAGCCAAGGGGGGGGTTCCTACGAGCAGTACTTC. The gene calls are TRBV3-1 (or the pseudogene TRBV3-2) and TRBJ2-7; TRBD2 aligns across 7 bases. In germline, CDR1 is LGHDT, CDR2 YNNKEL (reference sequence). The CDR3 contains 14 residues. Losses at the gene ends were 1 base for V and 1 base for J; bases not matched to a gene: 1.

This rearrangement joins TRBV7-2 to TRBJ2-1, with D tentatively TRBD2 (5 bases). The V end lost 2 bases, the J end lost 2 bases, and 16 bases lay between the germline ends. CDR3 length: 17 residues. Per the germline V gene, CDR1 is SGHTA and CDR2 is FQGNSA. This CDR3 is CASSLRSGSGPYNEQFF. CDR3 coding DNA: TGTGCCAGCAGCTTAAGGTCGGGGTCCGGCCCCTACAATGAGCAGTTCTTC.

This clone has just a few counts. J is TRBJ1-2 and V is TRBV6-2 or TRBV6-3; no definite D call. Germline-derived CDR1 and CDR2 are MNHEY and SVGEGT. There are 12 residues in the CDR3. Trimming left V 6 bases short and J 8 bases short, with 13 bases between. For the CDR3, the DNA is TGTGCCAGCAGCCCGACTAGAGAGGGCTACACCTTC. It specifies CASSPTREGYTF.

This chain joins TRBV11-3 and TRBJ1-1; tentatively, D is TRBD1 (5 bases). Trimming took off 1 base at V and 8 bases at J, with 11 bases between the two ends. Germline V lookup: CDR1 SGHNT, CDR2 YENEEA. CDR3 size: 13 residues. The CDR3 bases are TGTGCCAGCAGCTTAGGCCCCGACAGAGAAGCTTTCTTT. This translates into CASSLGPDREAFF.

The rearrangement joins TRBV18 to TRBJ1-6; 8 bases are a match to TRBD1. This CDR3 comprises 15 residues. The V and J ends lost 6 bases and 10 bases, in that order; junction bases with no gene match: 11. Germline CDR1 and CDR2: KGHSH and LQKENI. The CDR3 nucleotides read TGTGCCAGCTCTCGCGGACAGGGCGGGGACTCACCCCTCCACTTT. Translation gives CASSRGQGGDSPLHF. The complete variable domain, with remaining parts taken from reference TRBV18 and TRBJ1-6, reads NAGVMQNPRHLVRRRGQEARLRCSPMKGHSHVYWYRQLPEEGLKFMVYLQKENIIDESGMPKERFSAEFPKEGPSILRIQQVVRGDSAAYFCASSRGQGGDSPLHFGNGTRLTVT.

This clone was seen more than once but under ten times. This chain links TRBV30 with TRBJ2-5; the D gene is possibly TRBD2 (6 bases). The CDR3 loop spans 15 amino acids. In germline, CDR1 is GTSNPN, CDR2 SVGIG (reference sequence). V lost 0 bases and J 2 bases, leaving 13 bases between the germline ends. In nucleotides, the CDR3 is TGTGCCTGGAGTGTACTCTCGGCGGGACAAGAGACCCAGTACTTC. Translating gives CAWSVLSAGQETQYF.

V and J are TRBV3-1 (or the pseudogene TRBV3-2) and TRBJ2-6; D is uncertain. CDR1 LGHDT and CDR2 YNNKEL come from the germline V gene (reference sequence). The length of the CDR3 is 16 residues. Trimming pared 1 base from V and 0 bases from J, leaving 7 bases between. CDR3 sequence (DNA): TGTGCCAGCAGCCAAGGAGAGGTCTCTGGGGCCAACGTCCTGACTTTC. It is translated as CASSQGEVSGANVLTF.

The chain carries TRBV7-9 and TRBJ1-5, with D unresolved. Trimming pared 2 bases from V and 6 bases from J, leaving 11 bases between. Looked up from germline, CDR1 is SEHNR and CDR2 is FQNEAQ (reference sequence). The CDR3 runs 14 residues. The CDR3 nucleotides read TGTGCCAGCAGCTTACCGGACCGGGGTCAGCCCCAGCATTTT. Amino acid sequence: CASSLPDRGQPQHF.

Only a few counts were recorded for this clone. CDR3 in DNA: TGTGCCAGCAGTTACGATAGAGGGATAGGTCAGCCCCAGCATTTT. It translates to CASSYDRGIGQPQHF. V and J are TRBV6-2 or TRBV6-3 and TRBJ1-5, with D hard to call. There are 15 residues in the CDR3. In germline, CDR1 is MNHEY, CDR2 SVGEGT. The V gene lost 2 bases and the J gene lost 6 bases, with 14 bases spanning the gap.

This sequence joins TRBV6-2 or TRBV6-3 and TRBJ2-3, with TRBD2 matching over 11 bases. V shed 6 bases and J 2 bases; nucleotides not matched to a gene: 16. The CDR3 runs to 19 residues. Germline CDR1 reads MNHEY; CDR2 reads SVGEGT. The CDR3 loop is CASSNNLLAGGGHTDTQYF. In DNA form, the CDR3 reads TGTGCCAGCAGCAACAACCTCTTAGCGGGGGGGGGTCACACAGATACGCAGTATTTT.

This clone is a singleton in its sample. The J gene is TRBJ2-2, the V gene TRBV7-2; maybe TRBD2 (7 bases). The germline V gene encodes CDR1 SGHTA and CDR2 FQGNSA. Trimming left V 4 bases short and J 6 bases short, with 18 bases between. The CDR3 contains 16 residues. The CDR3 loop is CASSSRGGLIPGELFF. CDR3 DNA: TGTGCCAGCAGCTCAAGGGGGGGTTTGATACCCGGGGAGCTGTTTTTT.

This chain links TRBV9 with TRBJ2-3, with 8 nucleotides matching TRBD1. Unmatched junction bases numbered 3, after V lost 4 bases and J lost 2 bases. The CDR3 runs to 14 residues. Germline values: CDR1 SGDLS, CDR2 YYNGEE. The CDR3 nucleotides read TGTGCCAGCAGCCGACAGGGGTCCACAGATACGCAGTATTTT. Translated, it gives CASSRQGSTDTQYF.

This clone was picked up one time. The chain links TRBV5-6 to TRBJ2-1; 11 bases fit TRBD1. The germline V gene has CDR1 SGHDT and CDR2 YYEEEE. This CDR3 has 15 amino acids. The V and J ends lost 5 bases and 15 bases, in that order; junction bases with no gene match: 16. This CDR3 is CASRETGTGGGKAFF. The CDR3 DNA reads as TGTGCCAGCAGGGAAACCGGGACAGGGGGAGGAAAAGCGTTCTTC.

The V and J genes are TRBV2 and TRBJ1-1; D is undetermined. Germline V gene sequence: CDR1 SNHLY, CDR2 FYNNEI. CDR3 length: 11 amino acids. V lost 7 bases and J 3 bases, leaving 6 bases between the germline ends. The DNA of the CDR3 is TGTGCCAGCATTCGGTACACTGAAGCTTTCTTT. This sequence encodes CASIRYTEAFF.

The chain recombines TRBV24-1 with TRBJ2-1; 7 nucleotides line up with TRBD1. This CDR3 has 16 amino acids. V shed 3 bases and J 7 bases; nucleotides not matched to a gene: 11. Per germline, CDR1 KGHDR and CDR2 SFDVKD. CDR3 nucleotides: TGTGCCACCAGTGATCCCGGACAGGATACTACAAATGAGCAGTTCTTC. This codes for CATSDPGQDTTNEQFF.

The V gene is TRBV6-5, the J gene TRBJ1-2; D gene uncertain. This CDR3 has 16 residues. Germline V lookup: CDR1 MNHEY, CDR2 SVGAGI. Between the trimmed V and J ends, which lost 2 bases and 3 bases, there was a span of 16 bases. DNA of the CDR3: TGTGCCAGCAGTTACGACCCGGGAGAAGGGTACTATGGCTACACCTTC. Its protein product is CASSYDPGEGYYGYTF.